The rows below give T cell receptor beta chains drawn from one sample of a study of Ad26.COV2.S vaccination and SARS-CoV-2 variants. Some clones are missing from TCRdb's copy, which holds only in-frame ones; the method was immunoSEQ multiplex PCR. The sample records 500,000 or so clones, 70% to 90% being singletons. The material was peripheral blood, obtained in a trial of Ad26.COV2.S vaccine versus placebo. These receptor sequences come from a person aged 18-60 years who received the Ad26.COV2.S COVID-19 vaccine or a placebo. The conserved cysteine and the conserved F or W are not part of the CDR3 here. Fields, in order: D gene, V gene, J gene, clone size, CDR3 protein. The D gene is left open where the match is weak. Rows give clone size only sometimes, using once, few, many, or a class for an expanded clone.

TRBD2	TRBV4-3	TRBJ2-5	NA	ASSQDSLAGTETQY
NA	TRBV29-1	TRBJ2-2	NA	SVGSGANTGELF
NA	TRBV7-3	TRBJ1-1	NA	ASSLRWNTEAF
TRBD1	TRBV7-2	TRBJ2-7	NA	ASSQDRLEQY
TRBD2	TRBV6-4	TRBJ2-5	NA	ASREAGDETQY
TRBD2	TRBV16	TRBJ2-7	NA	ASSQLIGRSYEQY
NA	TRBV5-1	TRBJ2-1	NA	ASSPLRSYNEQF
NA	TRBV29-1	TRBJ2-7	NA	SVGRDYEQY
NA	TRBV7-2	TRBJ2-1	once	ASSRPYRSNEQF
NA	TRBV5-1	TRBJ2-5	NA	ASSLAASQRSGTQY
NA	TRBV7-2	TRBJ2-3	once	ASSETDTQY
TRBD2	TRBV5-1	TRBJ2-1	NA	ASSPPGLAGSYNEQF
TRBD2	TRBV5-1	TRBJ2-3	NA	ASSLGSGSADTQY
NA	TRBV19	TRBJ1-5	NA	ASSIRGLEPQH
TRBD2	TRBV9	TRBJ2-7	NA	ASSKASGAYEQY
TRBD2	TRBV5-1	TRBJ2-1	NA	ASSMGLAGGGINSEQF